These 28 T cell receptor beta chains share one sample of origin, sequenced in a study of cytomegalovirus exposure and HLA in healthy donors. Amplification used 60 Vbeta primers and 13 Jbeta primers. Repertoires were generated with immunoSEQ multiplex PCR, while TCRdb's copy carries only in-frame clones and drops some. The repertoire has more than 100,000 clones, about 73% of them found once; the top ten carry around 4.5%. The sequenced sample was PBMCs. These receptor sequences come from a woman aged 40 to 50 in good health and CMV-seronegative.

This clone has only one observation. At one end, the junction sequence differs from germline, possibly due to a read error. The chain is built from TRBV7-9 and TRBJ2-7; D is unclear. CDR3 size: 13 residues. Per germline, CDR1 SEHNR and CDR2 FQNEAQ (reference sequence). The CDR3 is CSSSQEVYYEQYF. As DNA, the CDR3 is TGTTCCAGCAGCCAAGAGGTCTACTACGAGCAGTACTTC.

The genes are TRBV4-2 and TRBJ1-5, with 7 bases that match TRBD1. Germline CDR1 LGHNA, CDR2 YNFKEQ. V lost 0 bases to trimming and J lost 5 bases; unmatched junction nucleotides: 7. The CDR3 runs 16 residues. CDR3 sequence: CASSQEAAGGHQPQHF. DNA for the CDR3: TGTGCCAGCAGCCAAGAAGCGGCAGGGGGACATCAGCCCCAGCATTTT.

The rearrangement joins TRBV5-1 to TRBJ1-1; D gene unclear. The V gene lost 2 bases and the J gene lost 0 bases, with 14 bases spanning the gap. This CDR3 contains 16 residues. CDR1 SGHRS and CDR2 YFSETQ come from the germline V gene. The CDR3 protein is CASSFIPGLMNTEAFF. The CDR3 coding sequence is TGCGCCAGCAGCTTTATCCCGGGGTTGATGAACACTGAAGCTTTCTTT.

The V gene is TRBV29-1, the J gene TRBJ1-1; 9 nucleotides line up with TRBD1. Germline V gene lookup returns CDR1 SQVTM and CDR2 ANQGSEA. V dropped 5 bases and J dropped 2; count of bases not matched to a gene: 3. CDR3 length: 13 residues. CDR3 in DNA: TGCAGCGTTCCGGGACAGGGAAACACTGAAGCTTTCTTT. It is translated as CSVPGQGNTEAFF.

Regarding this clone: The same CDR3 also results from other DNA sequences found in this sample. The chain uses TRBV7-2 and TRBJ1-2, with no clear D. The CDR3 extends over 12 amino acids. Deletions cut 1 base from V and 4 bases from J, with 4 bases between. CDR1 and CDR2 (germline): SGHTA, FQGNSA. The CDR3 protein is CASSLVSYGYTF. The CDR3 DNA sequence: TGTGCCAGCAGCTTAGTATCCTATGGCTACACCTTC.

This clone has more than one count but fewer than ten. V is TRBV7-6 and J is TRBJ2-2; D might be TRBD1 (6 bases). CDR3 length: 14 residues. Germline V gives CDR1 SGHVS, CDR2 FNYEAQ. Trimming left V 3 bases short and J 5 bases short, with 10 bases between. CDR3 amino acids: CASSLYRETGELFF. The CDR3 bases are TGTGCCAGCAGCTTGTACAGGGAGACCGGGGAGCTGTTTTTT. Looking up the rest from reference TRBV7-6 and TRBJ2-2 gives the full variable domain: GAGVSQSPRYKVTKRGQDVALRCDPISGHVSLYWYRQALGQGPEFLTYFNYEAQQDKSGLPNDRFSAERPEGSISTLTIQRTEQRDSAMYRCASSLYRETGELFFGEGSRLTVL.

This clone was picked up a small number of times. This chain connects TRBV7-8 to TRBJ2-7; maybe TRBD2 (7 bases). Trimming cost V 5 bases and J 3 bases, with 20 bases left between them. Germline assignment: CDR1 SGHVS and CDR2 FQNEAQ. The CDR3 has 16 amino acids. CDR3 protein: CASSGRGQENLYEQYF. CDR3 bases: TGTGCCAGCAGCGGGCGGGGGCAGGAGAATCTCTACGAGCAGTACTTC.

The chain is built from TRBV9 and TRBJ1-1; D is possibly TRBD1 (6 bases). The CDR3 has 15 amino acids. Trimming left V 3 bases short and J 1 base short, with 13 bases between. CDR1 is SGDLS, CDR2 YYNGEE, per germline. CDR3 loop: CASSGPTGSNTEAFF. In DNA, the CDR3 is TGTGCCAGCAGCGGACCGACAGGTTCGAACACTGAAGCTTTCTTT.

The V gene is TRBV5-1, the J gene TRBJ2-7, with TRBD1 identical over 8 bases. CDR3 length: 16 residues. The germline gives CDR1 SGHRS, CDR2 YFSETQ. V was pared by 0 bases and J by 12 bases, with 17 bases of the junction left unmatched. The chain's CDR3 is CASSLGQGAYTDRSYF. The CDR3 region has the DNA TGCGCCAGCAGCTTGGGGCAGGGGGCTTATACCGACAGATCGTACTTC.

The rearrangement joins TRBV9 to TRBJ1-2; D is perhaps TRBD1 (5 bases). CDR1 SGDLS and CDR2 YYNGEE come from the germline V gene. CDR3 size: 16 residues. With 0 bases removed from V and 4 bases from J, the gap between germline ends came to 16 bases. CDR3 amino acids: CASSVDEWGRAYGYTF. The CDR3, as DNA: TGTGCCAGCAGCGTAGATGAGTGGGGCAGGGCCTATGGCTACACCTTC.

The chain uses TRBV28 and TRBJ1-2; the D gene is possibly TRBD1 (5 bases). Deletions cut 4 bases from V and 8 bases from J, with 17 bases between. The CDR3 spans 14 residues. The germline V gene encodes CDR1 MDHEN and CDR2 SYDVKM. DNA for the CDR3: TGTGCCAGCAGTTCCCCGGCAGGGCCCTCGGGCTACACCTTC. Its protein is CASSSPAGPSGYTF.

As regards this clone: At one boundary the junction diverges from the germline segment, which might be a read error. This chain uses TRBV7-9 with TRBJ1-4; D uncertain. Looked up from germline, CDR1 is SEHNR and CDR2 is FQNEAQ (reference sequence). CDR3 length: 16 residues. The CDR3 coding sequence is TGTTCCAGCAGCTTTAGGGAGGACGGAACTAATGAAAAACTGTTTTTT. Translated: CSSSFREDGTNEKLFF.

Comments on this clone: This CDR3 is also generated by other DNA sequences in the sample. The chain has TRBV28 and TRBJ1-2, with 8 bases matching TRBD1. The V gene end was trimmed by 2 bases and the J gene end by 4 bases; junction bases not matched to a gene: 0. Germline assignment: CDR1 MDHEN and CDR2 SYDVKM. This CDR3 contains 13 residues. In nucleotides, the CDR3 is TGTGCCAGCAGTTTAGGACAGGGCTATGGCTACACCTTC. This encodes CASSLGQGYGYTF.

The V call is TRBV18, the J call TRBJ2-3, with D maybe TRBD2 (5 bases). In germline, CDR1 is KGHSH, CDR2 LQKENI. Trimming took off 6 bases at V and 3 bases at J, with 16 bases between the two ends. This CDR3 spans 15 amino acids. The CDR3, as DNA: TGTGCCAGCTCCCTGGAGACTATGCGAACAGATACGCAGTATTTT. This sequence encodes CASSLETMRTDTQYF.

This chain links TRBV4-2 with TRBJ2-7; 7 bases align to TRBD2. V was pared by 0 bases and J by 4 bases, with 9 bases of the junction left unmatched. The CDR3 sequence is 16 residues long. The germline V gene encodes CDR1 LGHNA and CDR2 YNFKEQ. The CDR3 region is CASSQDGPGGIYEQYF. The DNA of the CDR3 is TGTGCCAGCAGCCAAGACGGTCCGGGAGGTATATACGAGCAGTACTTC.

This rearrangement joins TRBV6-5 to TRBJ2-2, with a tentative D call TRBD1 (5 bases). CDR1 is MNHEY, CDR2 SVGAGI, per germline. V lost 6 bases, J lost 8 bases, and 16 bases lay in between. This CDR3 spans 14 amino acids. The CDR3 nucleotides are TGTGCCAGCAGGACCTGGGGCCCATCTGGGGAGCTGTTTTTT. This gives the protein CASRTWGPSGELFF.

The chain has TRBV9 and TRBJ2-2, with D possibly TRBD2 on 6 matching bases. The CDR3 covers 13 residues. Looked up from germline, CDR1 is SGDLS and CDR2 is YYNGEE. V was shortened by 4 bases and J by 4 bases, with 8 bases between the two germline ends. The DNA for the CDR3 is TGTGCCAGCAGCCCCGGGGGCACCGGGGAGCTGTTTTTT. Amino acids: CASSPGGTGELFF.

J is TRBJ1-1 and V is TRBV9; D is perhaps TRBD1 (5 bases). This CDR3 has 15 amino acids. In germline, CDR1 is SGDLS, CDR2 YYNGEE. V lost 3 bases, J lost 5 bases, and 17 bases lay in between. CDR3 in amino acids: CASSGEDWGRTEAFF. The CDR3 bases are TGTGCCAGCAGCGGAGAAGATTGGGGGAGGACTGAAGCTTTCTTT.

V usage is TRBV7-3 and J usage is TRBJ1-2; TRBD1 matches at 7 bases. This CDR3 has 13 residues. V lost 5 bases and J lost 7; bases outside the gene matches: 7. CDR1 is SGHTA, CDR2 FQGTGA, per germline. The CDR3 protein is CASSLTGILGYTF. Here the CDR3 DNA reads TGTGCCAGCAGCCTGACAGGGATTCTTGGCTACACCTTC.

There are a few counts of this clone. CDR3 nucleotide sequence: TGTGCCAGCAGCCAAGGGACTAGCGGGGATTTGGGTACGCAGTATTTT. Translation: CASSQGTSGDLGTQYF. The chain couples TRBV4-2 to TRBJ2-3; TRBD2 matches 12 bases. The trim removed 1 base at V and 8 bases at J, leaving 7 bases unmatched. CDR1 and CDR2 (germline): LGHNA, YNFKEQ. This CDR3 spans 16 amino acids.

V usage is TRBV19 and J usage is TRBJ2-2; TRBD1 matches 9 bases. With 9 bases clipped from V and 4 bases from J, the junction kept 6 bases outside the gene matches. The germline gives CDR1 LNHDA, CDR2 SQIVND (reference sequence). This CDR3 region has 14 residues. The CDR3 sequence: CASSGTGLTGELFF. Written as DNA, the CDR3 is TGTGCCAGCAGTGGGACAGGGCTCACCGGGGAGCTGTTTTTT.

The chain couples TRBV7-8 to TRBJ1-1; weak D call: TRBD1 (6 bases). Germline CDR1 and CDR2: SGHVS and FQNEAQ. The CDR3 totals 15 residues. V gave up 1 base and J gave up 4 bases, with 13 bases separating them. This chain's CDR3 is CASSLDGGAGTEAFF. CDR3 nucleotides: TGTGCCAGCAGCTTAGATGGGGGCGCCGGCACTGAAGCTTTCTTT.

The rearrangement uses TRBV11-2 and TRBJ1-5; the D is unclear. The V gene's germline CDR1 is SGHAT and CDR2 FQNNGV. V was cut by 1 base and J by 0 bases, with 13 bases left in between. CDR3 length: 17 residues. The CDR3, as DNA: TGTGCCAGCAGCTTAGTTGCGGCGTCGGATAGCAATCAGCCCCAGCATTTT. Its translation: CASSLVAASDSNQPQHF.

This clone was observed a few times. This rearrangement joins TRBV5-5 to TRBJ1-6; 7 nucleotides agree with TRBD1. Germline V CDR1 and CDR2: SGHKS, YYEKEE (reference sequence). The CDR3 contains 16 residues. V was clipped by 4 bases and J by 7 bases; unmatched bases: 11. The CDR3 nucleotides are TGTGCCAGCAGCCTTACAGGGGATGGATCGAATTCACCCCTCCACTTT. Protein: CASSLTGDGSNSPLHF.

The V call is TRBV18, the J call TRBJ2-1; D is possibly TRBD2 (6 bases). V was clipped by 0 bases and J by 3 bases, with 12 bases between them. The germline gives CDR1 KGHSH, CDR2 LQKENI. The CDR3 runs to 16 residues. CDR3 nucleotides: TGTGCCAGCTCACCACCGAGACTAGGGTTCTACAATGAGCAGTTCTTC. Protein: CASSPPRLGFYNEQFF.

This clone was observed a few times. The chain couples TRBV27 to TRBJ1-4; 9 nucleotides align to TRBD1. V lost 7 bases and J lost 10; bases outside the gene matches: 4. The length of the CDR3 is 12 residues. Germline-derived CDR1 and CDR2 are MNHEY and SMNVEV (reference sequence). The DNA of the CDR3 is TGTGCCAGCATGACGACAGGGGGAAAACTGTTTTTT. It translates to CASMTTGGKLFF.

The CDR3 spells CASSYSMDRNYGYTF. CDR3 nucleotides: TGTGCCAGCAGTTACTCGATGGACAGGAACTATGGCTACACCTTC. The J gene is TRBJ1-2, the V gene TRBV6-6; 7 nucleotides match TRBD1. This CDR3 has 15 residues. CDR1 is MNHNY, CDR2 SVGAGI, per germline (reference sequence). Germline trimming cut 0 bases from V and 2 bases from J; bases unmatched to any gene: 3.

The J gene is TRBJ2-7, the V gene TRBV19; 9 nucleotides line up with TRBD2. In germline, CDR1 is LNHDA, CDR2 SQIVND (reference sequence). The CDR3 sequence is 15 residues long. Germline trimming cut 6 bases from V and 1 base from J; bases unmatched to any gene: 7. In DNA, the CDR3 is TGTGCCAGTAGAATGGGGAGCGGGGGGTCCTACGAGCAGTACTTC. It translates to CASRMGSGGSYEQYF.